The 20 T cell receptor beta chains given below trace back to one sample, sequenced in a study of technical replicates of blood from a few donors. Here immunoSEQ multiplex PCR was the method, and the copy in TCRdb shows in-frame clones only, minus some. The sample shows tens of thousands of clones, approximately 90% of them seen only once. Source material: T cells isolated from PBMCs. The receptors here all came from a human donor in good health.

This rearrangement joins TRBV29-1 to TRBJ2-7; 8 bases are shared with TRBD1. Germline-derived CDR1 and CDR2 are SQVTM and ANQGSEA. The J segment lost 3 bases and the V segment lost 7 bases, leaving 5 bases of the junction unmatched. This CDR3 is 12 amino acids long. The CDR3 nucleotides read TGCAGCGGAGGACAGGGTTACTACGAGCAGTACTTC. Translated, it gives CSGGQGYYEQYF.

The chain carries TRBV5-4 and TRBJ2-7; 8 bases match TRBD2. Per germline, CDR1 SGHNT and CDR2 YYREEE (reference sequence). This CDR3 has 15 residues. V was pared by 3 bases and J by 3 bases, with 8 bases of the junction left unmatched. CDR3 residues: CASSSDTSGIYEQYF. CDR3 bases: TGTGCCAGCAGCTCCGATACTAGCGGAATCTACGAGCAGTACTTC.

The V and J genes are TRBV4-2 and TRBJ1-2; TRBD1 aligns across 10 bases. Per germline, CDR1 LGHNA and CDR2 YNFKEQ. Losses at the gene ends were 0 bases for V and 5 bases for J; bases not matched to a gene: 6. The length of the CDR3 is 16 residues. CDR3 in DNA: TGTGCCAGCAGCCAAGAAGCGGGACAGGGGAGATATGGCTACACCTTC. Protein: CASSQEAGQGRYGYTF.

Here the CDR3 DNA reads TGTGCCAGCACCAGACTAGCGGAAACCTACGAGCAGTACTTC. This encodes CASTRLAETYEQYF. This chain connects TRBV2 to TRBJ2-7; 9 positions agree with TRBD2. The CDR3 contains 14 residues. Germline CDR1 is SNHLY and CDR2 is FYNNEI. The ends lost 7 bases at V and 2 bases at J; junction bases unmatched: 6.

The V and J genes are TRBV7-6 and TRBJ1-2; D ambiguous. V lost 2 bases to trimming and J lost 0 bases, with 10 bases between them. The CDR3 runs 15 residues. CDR1 SGHVS and CDR2 FNYEAQ come from the germline V gene. The CDR3 nucleotides read TGTGCCAGCAGCTTACGATATGGCCCTAACTATGGCTACACCTTC. Its translation is CASSLRYGPNYGYTF.

Turning to this clone: The same CDR3 arises from other DNA sequences in this sample as well. The CDR3: CASSLLAGNEQFF. DNA for the CDR3: TGTGCCAGCAGTTTATTGGCGGGCAATGAGCAGTTCTTC. This chain uses TRBV27 with TRBJ2-1; D is perhaps TRBD2 (5 bases). The V and J ends lost 1 base and 6 bases respectively, with 7 bases between them. Germline V lookup: CDR1 MNHEY, CDR2 SMNVEV (reference sequence). The length of the CDR3 is 13 residues.

J is TRBJ1-2 and V is TRBV28; 10 nucleotides match TRBD1. Germline V gene lookup returns CDR1 MDHEN and CDR2 SYDVKM. The junction had 12 bases not matched to a gene; V was cut back by 4 bases and J by 7 bases. CDR3 length: 16 residues. Here the CDR3 DNA reads TGTGCCAGCAGTTCTGGGACAGGGGCTGCTACTCTTGGCTACACCTTC. This gives the protein CASSSGTGAATLGYTF.

This chain connects TRBV29-1 to TRBJ2-7; TRBD2 agrees at 7 bases. Germline assignment: CDR1 SQVTM and CDR2 ANQGSEA. The CDR3 contains 12 residues. J was trimmed by 5 bases and V by 1 base; bases with no gene match: 2. CDR3 sequence (DNA): TGCAGCGTTGAAGGGACTAGTGACGAGCAGTACTTC. Its protein is CSVEGTSDEQYF.

This clone has only a few counts. The chain carries TRBV29-1 and TRBJ2-3, with 9 nucleotides matching TRBD1. The germline V gene has CDR1 SQVTM and CDR2 ANQGSEA. Losses at the gene ends were 7 bases for V and 2 bases for J; bases not matched to a gene: 4. CDR3 size: 13 residues. The CDR3 DNA sequence: TGCAGCGAAGGGACAGGGAACACAGATACGCAGTATTTT. Its translation: CSEGTGNTDTQYF.

The V and J genes are TRBV5-4 and TRBJ2-6, with D possibly TRBD2 on 6 matching bases. Per germline, CDR1 SGHNT and CDR2 YYREEE (reference sequence). CDR3 size: 15 residues. V was cut by 3 bases and J by 0 bases, with 7 bases left in between. The CDR3 loop reads CASSSGVSGANVLTF. The CDR3 DNA sequence: TGTGCCAGCAGCTCGGGGGTCTCTGGGGCCAACGTCCTGACTTTC.

This rearrangement joins TRBV19 to TRBJ2-1, with D tentatively TRBD1 (6 bases). Germline lookup yields CDR1 LNHDA and CDR2 SQIVND (reference sequence). V was clipped by 3 bases and J by 3 bases, with 12 bases between them. The CDR3 has 15 amino acids. The CDR3 sequence is CASSIRTALYNEQFF. CDR3 DNA: TGTGCCAGTAGTATCCGGACAGCCCTCTACAATGAGCAGTTCTTC.

This chain links TRBV30 with TRBJ1-2; weak D call: TRBD1 (5 bases). CDR3 length equals 15 residues. CDR1 is GTSNPN, CDR2 SVGIG, per germline (reference sequence). Trimming cost V 2 bases and J 6 bases, with 19 bases left between them. CDR3 nucleotide sequence: TGTGCCTGGAGTCATCCGGGGCGGGACGGTGATGGCTACACCTTC. The encoded protein is CAWSHPGRDGDGYTF.

The chain combines TRBV18 with TRBJ1-6, with 7 bases aligning to TRBD1. V lost 1 base and J lost 8; bases outside the gene matches: 5. The CDR3 loop spans 15 amino acids. The germline V gene encodes CDR1 KGHSH and CDR2 LQKENI. The CDR3 reads CASSPRQGGDSPLHF. Here the CDR3 DNA reads TGTGCCAGCTCACCACGACAGGGCGGAGATTCACCCCTCCACTTT.

J is TRBJ1-2 and V is TRBV30; D remains ambiguous. CDR3 size: 13 residues. Germline V gene sequence: CDR1 GTSNPN, CDR2 SVGIG (reference sequence). The germline V and J ends were trimmed by 3 bases and 4 bases, with 12 bases remaining between them. The CDR3 DNA reads TGTGCCTGGAGGGTCGAGGGTGGCTATGGCTACACCTTC. Protein sequence: CAWRVEGGYGYTF.

A word on this clone: Distinct nucleotide sequences in the sample also encode this CDR3. The chain has TRBV5-1 and TRBJ1-3; no clear D. CDR1 is SGHRS and CDR2 is YFSETQ in the germline V gene. V gave up 0 bases and J gave up 3 bases, with 10 bases separating them. The CDR3 has 15 residues. The DNA for the CDR3 is TGCGCCAGCAGCTTGGATGCGGGCAGTGGAAACACCATATATTTT. It codes for CASSLDAGSGNTIYF.

The rearrangement uses TRBV13 and TRBJ2-5, with 10 bases that match TRBD2. The CDR3 spans 15 residues. The J segment lost 1 base and the V segment lost 5 bases, leaving 4 bases of the junction unmatched. Germline V gene lookup returns CDR1 PRHDT and CDR2 FYEKMQ (reference sequence). CDR3 amino acids: CASSPSGGRQETQYF. The CDR3 bases are TGTGCCAGCAGCCCTAGCGGGGGCCGCCAAGAGACCCAGTACTTC.

This chain uses TRBV2 with TRBJ1-5, with D maybe TRBD1 (5 bases). V was cut by 5 bases and J by 4 bases, with 12 bases left in between. This CDR3 is 14 amino acids long. Germline V CDR1 and CDR2: SNHLY, FYNNEI. The CDR3 loop reads CASSIQAGNQPQHF. CDR3 DNA: TGTGCCAGCAGTATCCAGGCAGGGAATCAGCCCCAGCATTTT.

V usage is TRBV30 and J usage is TRBJ1-4; 9 bases map to TRBD1. The ends lost 3 bases at V and 5 bases at J; junction bases unmatched: 7. Germline V gives CDR1 GTSNPN, CDR2 SVGIG (reference sequence). The CDR3 runs 15 residues. The CDR3 is CAWSQPGQGNEKLFF. CDR3 in DNA: TGTGCCTGGAGCCAACCGGGACAGGGAAATGAAAAACTGTTTTTT.

The rearrangement joins TRBV4-2 to TRBJ1-6, with 8 bases matching TRBD1. The germline CDR1 and CDR2 sequences are LGHNA and YNFKEQ. This CDR3 is 17 amino acids long. V dropped 1 base and J dropped 9; count of bases not matched to a gene: 11. Here the CDR3 reads CASSQGNDDRGRSPLHF. The CDR3 DNA follows: TGTGCCAGCAGCCAAGGTAATGATGACAGGGGACGTTCACCCCTCCACTTT.

This chain links TRBV7-8 with TRBJ2-5; 14 bases agree with TRBD2. CDR3 length equals 18 residues. With V trimmed by 2 bases and J by 3 bases, 8 bases remained unmatched. Germline-derived CDR1 and CDR2 are SGHVS and FQNEAQ. The chain's CDR3 is CASSLLPQTSGGEETQYF. The CDR3 DNA reads TGTGCCAGCAGCTTACTCCCACAGACTAGCGGGGGGGAAGAGACCCAGTACTTC.